Sequencing of this TCR beta chain was carried out in a study of vaccination and CD4 T cells after COVID-19. General observations from the study: Relatively few convalescent patients and no early post-infection timepoints were analyzed. Spike mono-reactivity marked 304 of 307 vaccine-specific clones in convalescent patients.

Remarks on this clonotype: Its matching antigen is unknown.

Germline loops: CDR1 SNHLY, CDR2 FYNNEI. The CDR3 totals 15 residues. Trimming took 3 bases from V and 5 from J, leaving 16 bases between them. Stated treatment: roughly 10-day PBMC culture with coronavirus spike peptide pools or control peptides (ViraFEST assay). Peptide pools at around 9.9 ug/ml stimulated two million PBMCs per well with about 9.4 IU/ml IL-2. Scientists ran DNA taken from cultured CD4+ T cells through the Oncomine TCR Beta short-read assay for sequencing. TCRdb called the PCR reads again in MiXCR, with one record for every CDR3 protein. The data contain more than 12,000 distinct CDR3 sequences, 52% of them singletons.

The TCR comes from a human donor who had recovered from COVID-19. V and J are TRBV2 and TRBJ1-1; D is perhaps TRBD1 (5 bases). Sequencing used CD4+ T cells from blood, cultured in vitro. Here the CDR3 reads CASSDGSQGKTEAFF. DNA for the CDR3: TGTGCCAGCAGTGACGGTTCGCAGGGTAAGACTGAAGCTTTCTTT.